Included here is one T cell receptor beta chain sequence, with context. Its antigen is unidentified. This specimen belongs to a study of T cell repertoires in cytomegalovirus infection. As for the study in general: Use of recently identified HLA-C-restricted and well-studied HLA-B-restricted CMV epitopes was part of the study. From public TCR beta signatures came an indication of both CMV infection and matching HLA type.

Each CDR3 protein is one row after TCRdb ran MiXCR on the reads. The sample shows around 430,000 distinct CDR3 sequences, approximately 46% of them seen only once. Findings of the study overall: Identification of carriers of CMV plus the relevant HLA was achieved through cumulative public TCR beta family frequency. Dominating the ex vivo response were TCR beta clonotypes that were CMV-specific and HLA-C-restricted.

Germline lookup yields CDR1 MNHEY and CDR2 SMNVEV (reference sequence). This CDR3 has 17 residues. The V segment lost 5 bases and the J segment 7 bases; nucleotides outside the gene matches: 16. The specimen comprised cultured PBMCs, sampled from culture after CMV antigen stimulation. The rearrangement joins TRBV27 to TRBJ1-2; 10 nucleotides align to TRBD1. The TCR sequence derives from a human donor in good health (CMV status not recorded). Some clones in this sample may be carry-over from other donors' samples. The CDR3 loop reads CASSPRDRDRGIFGYTF. The CDR3 DNA is TGTGCCAGCAGTCCCCGGGACCGGGACAGGGGTATATTTGGCTACACCTTC.